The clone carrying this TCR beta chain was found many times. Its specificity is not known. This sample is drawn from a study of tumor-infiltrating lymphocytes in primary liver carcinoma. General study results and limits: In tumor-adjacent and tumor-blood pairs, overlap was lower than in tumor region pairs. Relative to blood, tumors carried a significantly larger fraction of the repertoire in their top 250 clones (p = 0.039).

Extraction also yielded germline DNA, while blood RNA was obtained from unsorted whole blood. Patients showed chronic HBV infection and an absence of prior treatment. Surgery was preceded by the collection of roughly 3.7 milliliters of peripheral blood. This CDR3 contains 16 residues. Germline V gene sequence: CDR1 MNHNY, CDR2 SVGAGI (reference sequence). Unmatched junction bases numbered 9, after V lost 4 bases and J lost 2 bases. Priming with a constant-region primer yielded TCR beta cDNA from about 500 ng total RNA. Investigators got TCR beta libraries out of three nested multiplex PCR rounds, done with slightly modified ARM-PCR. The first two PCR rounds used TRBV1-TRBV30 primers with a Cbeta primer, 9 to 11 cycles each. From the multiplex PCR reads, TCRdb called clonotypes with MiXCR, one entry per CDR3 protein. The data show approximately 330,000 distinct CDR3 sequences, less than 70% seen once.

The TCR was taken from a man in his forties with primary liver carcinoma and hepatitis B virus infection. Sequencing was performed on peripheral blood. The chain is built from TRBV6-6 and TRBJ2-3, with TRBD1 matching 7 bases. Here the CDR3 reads CASSSPGQFNTDTQYF. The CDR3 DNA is TGTGCCAGCAGTTCTCCGGGACAGTTTAACACAGATACGCAGTATTTT.